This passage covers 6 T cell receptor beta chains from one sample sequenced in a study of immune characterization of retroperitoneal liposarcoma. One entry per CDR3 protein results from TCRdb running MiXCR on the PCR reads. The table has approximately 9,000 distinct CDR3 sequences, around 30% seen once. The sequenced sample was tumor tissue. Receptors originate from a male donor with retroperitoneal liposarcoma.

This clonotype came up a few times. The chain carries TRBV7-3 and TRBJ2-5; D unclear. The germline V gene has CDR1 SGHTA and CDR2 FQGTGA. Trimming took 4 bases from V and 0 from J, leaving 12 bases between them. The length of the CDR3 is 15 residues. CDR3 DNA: TGTGCCAGCAGCTCTACTCTCAGCGACCAAGAGACCCAGTACTTC. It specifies CASSSTLSDQETQYF.

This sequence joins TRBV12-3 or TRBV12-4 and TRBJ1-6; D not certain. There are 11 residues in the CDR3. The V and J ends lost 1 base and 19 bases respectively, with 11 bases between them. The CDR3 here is CASSLEYEQHF. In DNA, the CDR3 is TGTGCCAGCAGTTTAGAATACGAGCAGCACTTT.

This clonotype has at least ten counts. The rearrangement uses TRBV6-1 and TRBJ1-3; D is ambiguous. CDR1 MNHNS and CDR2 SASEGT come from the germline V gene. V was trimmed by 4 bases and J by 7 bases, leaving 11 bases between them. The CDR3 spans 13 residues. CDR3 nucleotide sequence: TGTGCCAGCAGTGCGTTAGGGAGGAACACCATATATTTT. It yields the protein CASSALGRNTIYF.

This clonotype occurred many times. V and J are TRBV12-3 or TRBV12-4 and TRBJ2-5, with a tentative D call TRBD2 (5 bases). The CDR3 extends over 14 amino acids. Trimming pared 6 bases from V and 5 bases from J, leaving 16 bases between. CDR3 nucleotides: TGTGCCAGCAGACCCCGGACTTCACAGGAGACCCAGTACTTC. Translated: CASRPRTSQETQYF.

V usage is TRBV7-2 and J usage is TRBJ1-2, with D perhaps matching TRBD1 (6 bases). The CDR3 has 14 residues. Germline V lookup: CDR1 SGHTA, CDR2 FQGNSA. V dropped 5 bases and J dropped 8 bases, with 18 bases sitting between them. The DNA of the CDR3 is TGTGCCAGCAGCGGGGCACAGGGTACGCAGGGCTACACCTTC. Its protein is CASSGAQGTQGYTF. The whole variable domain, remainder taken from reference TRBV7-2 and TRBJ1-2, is GAGVSQSPSNKVTEKGKDVELRCDPISGHTALYWYRQSLGQGLEFLIYFQGNSAPDKSGLPSDRFSAERTGGSVSTLTIQRTQQEDSAVYLCASSGAQGTQGYTFGSGTRLTVV.

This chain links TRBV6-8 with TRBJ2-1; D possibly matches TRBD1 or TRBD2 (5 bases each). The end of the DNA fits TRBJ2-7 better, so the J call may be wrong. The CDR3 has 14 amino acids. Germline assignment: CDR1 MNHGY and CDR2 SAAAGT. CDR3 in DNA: TGTGCCAGCAGTCCGGGGAGTGGGGCCAATGAGCAGTACTTC. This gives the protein CASSPGSGANEQYF.